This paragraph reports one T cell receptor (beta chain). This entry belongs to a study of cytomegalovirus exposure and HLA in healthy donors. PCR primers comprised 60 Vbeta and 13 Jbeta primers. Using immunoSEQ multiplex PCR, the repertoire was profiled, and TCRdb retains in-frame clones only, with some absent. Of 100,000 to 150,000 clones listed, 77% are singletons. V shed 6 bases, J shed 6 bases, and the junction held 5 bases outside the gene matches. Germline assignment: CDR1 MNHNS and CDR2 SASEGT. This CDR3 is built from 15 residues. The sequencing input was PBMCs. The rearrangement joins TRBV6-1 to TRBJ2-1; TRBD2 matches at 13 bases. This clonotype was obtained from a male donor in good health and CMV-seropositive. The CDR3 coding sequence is TGTGCCAGCAGCACGGGACTAGCGGGACTCAATGAGCAGTTCTTC. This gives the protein CASSTGLAGLNEQFF.